This T cell receptor beta chain was found in a study of cytomegalovirus exposure and HLA in healthy donors. General study results and limits: TCR beta sequences reportedly predicted most subjects' HLA-A and HLA-B alleles accurately.

The PCR was carried out with 60 Vbeta primers and 13 Jbeta primers. Only in-frame clones appear in the TCRdb table, and some are missing; sequencing was by immunoSEQ multiplex PCR. The profile shows roughly 150,000 clones, around 70% of them singletons. In the case of this clone: Antigen unknown.

Per germline, CDR1 SQVTM and CDR2 ANQGSEA. The CDR3 is made up of 12 amino acids. J gave up 4 bases and V 6 bases, and 2 bases lay outside the gene matches. Sequencing was carried out using PBMCs. The chain has TRBV29-1 and TRBJ1-2, with 10 bases that match TRBD1. The sequence was collected from a man between 18 and 29 years old in good health and CMV-seropositive. Here the CDR3 reads CSVTGGGYGYTF. CDR3 DNA sequence: TGCAGCGTGACAGGGGGCGGCTATGGCTACACCTTC.